A single sample gave rise to the 16 T cell receptor beta chains below, sequenced in a study of cytomegalovirus exposure and HLA in healthy donors. It was with 60 Vbeta and 13 Jbeta primers that the PCR ran. Only in-frame clones appear in the TCRdb table, and some are missing; sequencing was by immunoSEQ multiplex PCR. The repertoire has roughly 100,000 clones, roughly 80% of them found once; the top ten carry approximately 6.4%. The sample comprised PBMCs. The receptor set was obtained from a man aged 35-49 years in good health and CMV-seropositive.

The chain links TRBV4-3 to TRBJ2-3; D possibly corresponds to TRBD2 (6 bases). Trimming took off 1 base at V and 2 bases at J, with 10 bases between the two ends. The V gene's germline CDR1 is LGHNA and CDR2 YSLEER. The CDR3 contains 15 residues. This CDR3 is CASSQGGLTTDTQYF. The CDR3 DNA reads as TGCGCCAGCAGCCAAGGCGGACTAACCACAGATACGCAGTATTTT.

This chain uses TRBV14 with TRBJ2-1, with D maybe TRBD1 (5 bases). The CDR3 runs to 13 residues. Germline loops: CDR1 SGHDN, CDR2 FVKESK. Trimming removed 1 base from V and 11 bases from J, with 12 bases in between. CDR3 coding DNA: TGTGCCAGCAGCCAAGTTGGTCGGACACAGCAGTTCTTC. The encoded protein is CASSQVGRTQQFF.

The chain is built from TRBV19 and TRBJ2-7; the match to TRBD1 covers 8 bases. With 1 base clipped from V and 1 base from J, the junction kept 3 bases outside the gene matches. Germline lookup yields CDR1 LNHDA and CDR2 SQIVND (reference sequence). CDR3 length equals 15 residues. CDR3: CASSIAGQGSYEQYF. DNA of the CDR3: TGTGCCAGTAGTATAGCCGGACAGGGTTCCTACGAGCAGTACTTC.

The sample holds a few counts of this clone. The chain links TRBV4-3 to TRBJ1-2, with no clear D. The CDR3 has 15 residues. Trimming removed 1 base at V and 6 bases at J, with 15 bases between. CDR1 LGHNA and CDR2 YSLEER come from the germline V gene. In nucleotides, the CDR3 is TGCGCCAGCAGCCAAGGAAGCGTGGATATGGATGGCTACACCTTC. This gives the protein CASSQGSVDMDGYTF.

This chain joins TRBV7-9 and TRBJ2-7; D may be TRBD1 (6 bases). Trimming shortened V by 5 bases and J by 2 bases, and 13 bases separated the two germline ends. The CDR3 is made up of 14 amino acids. Per the germline V gene, CDR1 is SEHNR and CDR2 is FQNEAQ (reference sequence). The CDR3 DNA reads TGTGCCAGCAGCGTGACAGGTCTCCCCTACGAGCAGTACTTC. Translation: CASSVTGLPYEQYF.

This clone was recorded a few times. This chain connects TRBV13 to TRBJ2-7, with TRBD2 matching over 9 bases. Germline V CDR1 and CDR2: PRHDT, FYEKMQ (reference sequence). After removal of 4 bases from V and 3 bases from J, the junction contained 7 bases not matched to a gene. This CDR3 has 15 amino acids. CDR3 sequence (DNA): TGTGCCAGCAGCTCAAGGGGACTAGCCGACTACGAGCAGTACTTC. Translation gives CASSSRGLADYEQYF.

CDR3 coding DNA: TGTGCCAGCAGTTTACTAGCGGGCAACCAAGAGACCCAGTACTTC. This translates into CASSLLAGNQETQYF. The chain carries TRBV28 and TRBJ2-5, with 8 positions matching TRBD2. Germline lookup yields CDR1 MDHEN and CDR2 SYDVKM. V shed 2 bases and J 0 bases; nucleotides not matched to a gene: 2. The CDR3 extends over 15 amino acids. Combining the CDR3 with reference TRBV28 and TRBJ2-5 gives the whole variable domain DVKVTQSSRYLVKRTGEKVFLECVQDMDHENMFWYRQDPGLGLRLIYFSYDVKMKEKGDIPEGYSVSREKKERFSLILESASTNQTSMYLCASSLLAGNQETQYFGPGTRLLVL.

J is TRBJ1-5 and V is TRBV7-9; D gene unclear. V was pared by 2 bases and J by 0 bases, with 5 bases between. From germline, CDR1 is SEHNR and CDR2 FQNEAQ (reference sequence). There are 14 residues in the CDR3. In DNA form, the CDR3 reads TGTGCCAGCAGCTTACCAGGTAGCAATCAGCCCCAGCATTTT. It codes for CASSLPGSNQPQHF. Full variable domain (missing parts from reference TRBV7-9 and TRBJ1-5): DTGVSQNPRHKITKRGQNVTFRCDPISEHNRLYWYRQTLGQGPEFLTYFQNEAQLEKSRLLSDRFSAERPKGSFSTLEIQRTEQGDSAMYLCASSLPGSNQPQHFGDGTRLSIL.

This rearrangement joins TRBV19 to TRBJ2-1; no clear D gene. Trimming pared 3 bases from V and 4 bases from J, leaving 7 bases between. The germline CDR1 and CDR2 sequences are LNHDA and SQIVND (reference sequence). This CDR3 contains 13 residues. The CDR3 loop is CASSISEYNEQFF. CDR3 DNA sequence: TGTGCCAGTAGTATCTCCGAGTACAATGAGCAGTTCTTC.

This clone was counted a few times. The CDR3 here is CASSTDRSGGYTF. The CDR3 DNA is TGCGCCAGCAGCACGGACAGGTCTGGTGGCTACACCTTC. The chain is built from TRBV5-1 and TRBJ1-2; TRBD1 matches at 7 bases. CDR1 SGHRS and CDR2 YFSETQ come from the germline V gene. Trimming at V came to 4 bases and at J to 7 bases, leaving 7 bases not matched to a gene. The CDR3 loop spans 13 amino acids.

The genes are TRBV6-5 and TRBJ1-2; a possible D gene is TRBD1 (6 bases). Trimming took 6 bases from V and 9 from J, leaving 14 bases between them. The CDR3 sequence is 12 residues long. The V gene's germline CDR1 is MNHEY and CDR2 SVGAGI. CDR3 nucleotides: TGTGCCAGCAGGGGCGACAGGCCCAGCTACACCTTC. Residues: CASRGDRPSYTF.

V usage is TRBV18 and J usage is TRBJ2-5; 8 bases map to TRBD1. J lost 11 bases, V lost 5 bases, and 10 bases had no gene match. CDR1 is KGHSH, CDR2 LQKENI, per germline. This CDR3 has 13 residues. Written as DNA, the CDR3 is TGTGCCAGCTCATCGGACAGGGCAAAGGAGCAGTACTTC. Amino acids: CASSSDRAKEQYF.

The J gene is TRBJ2-7, the V gene TRBV5-1; D gene unclear. The CDR3 covers 14 residues. Germline V CDR1 and CDR2: SGHRS, YFSETQ. Trimming took 3 bases from V and 6 from J, leaving 16 bases between them. CDR3 amino acids: CASSSGWVRAEQYF. CDR3 nucleotide sequence: TGCGCCAGCAGCTCGGGTTGGGTAAGAGCCGAGCAGTACTTC.

The chain uses TRBV6-5 and TRBJ2-3, with D tentatively TRBD2 (6 bases). The CDR3 length is 14 residues. Germline CDR1 MNHEY, CDR2 SVGAGI. Trimming shortened V by 3 bases and J by 1 base, and 8 bases separated the two germline ends. The chain's CDR3 is CASSYSGGTDTQYF. The CDR3 DNA reads as TGTGCCAGCAGTTATTCGGGGGGCACAGATACGCAGTATTTT.

The rearrangement uses TRBV4-3 and TRBJ1-1; 7 bases map to TRBD1. This CDR3 has 15 amino acids. With 5 bases clipped from V and 3 bases from J, the junction kept 9 bases outside the gene matches. Per the germline V gene, CDR1 is LGHNA and CDR2 is YSLEER. The CDR3 loop reads CASSRNRGWDTEAFF. The CDR3 bases are TGCGCCAGCAGCAGAAACAGGGGCTGGGACACTGAAGCTTTCTTT.

The chain has TRBV9 and TRBJ1-4, with 9 bases lining up with TRBD1. The length of the CDR3 is 14 residues. Per germline, CDR1 SGDLS and CDR2 YYNGEE. The J segment lost 6 bases and the V segment lost 4 bases, leaving 4 bases of the junction unmatched. The CDR3 bases are TGTGCCAGCAGCCCCTGGGACAGGGATGAAAAACTGTTTTTT. Amino acid sequence: CASSPWDRDEKLFF.